The 15 T cell receptor beta chains listed next were all sequenced from one sample in a study of blood T cell repertoires in COVID-19. Only in-frame clones appear in the TCRdb table, and some are missing; sequencing was by immunoSEQ multiplex PCR. The sample lists roughly 150,000 clones; around 90% were seen once. The specimen sequenced was PBMCs or T cells enriched from blood (not recorded which). The receptors derive from a woman in her thirties or forties who had been exposed to COVID-19.

The chain uses TRBV28 and TRBJ2-7; the match to TRBD1 covers 11 bases. CDR3 length: 14 amino acids. CDR1 is MDHEN, CDR2 SYDVKM, per germline. V lost 6 bases, J lost 4 bases, and 5 bases stayed unmatched. The CDR3, as DNA: TGTGCCAGCAGCACGGGACAGGGGGGATACGAGCAGTACTTC. The encoded protein is CASSTGQGGYEQYF.

V gene TRBV19 combines with J gene TRBJ2-3; D is unclear. CDR3 length: 13 amino acids. Germline lookup yields CDR1 LNHDA and CDR2 SQIVND (reference sequence). Trimming took off 3 bases at V and 7 bases at J, with 11 bases between the two ends. CDR3 amino acids: CASSIPGEYTQYF. The CDR3 DNA reads as TGTGCCAGTAGTATTCCCGGTGAATATACGCAGTATTTT.

The chain joins TRBV5-1 to TRBJ1-4; tentatively, D is TRBD1 (5 bases). CDR3 length: 17 amino acids. Germline CDR1 and CDR2: SGHRS and YFSETQ. The V end lost 3 bases, the J end lost 8 bases, and 23 bases lay between the germline ends. In nucleotides, the CDR3 is TGCGCCAGCAGCTCACGGGGACTATTTGGCTCCCAGGAAAAACTGTTTTTT. Protein: CASSSRGLFGSQEKLFF.

The V gene is TRBV6-5, the J gene TRBJ1-3; maybe TRBD1 (6 bases). The germline V gene encodes CDR1 MNHEY and CDR2 SVGAGI. V was trimmed by 6 bases and J by 2 bases, leaving 14 bases between them. The CDR3 spans 15 residues. The CDR3 loop reads CASRPTWGPGNTIYF. Here the CDR3 DNA reads TGTGCCAGCAGACCCACCTGGGGGCCTGGAAACACCATATATTTT.

The V and J genes are TRBV6-5 and TRBJ1-1; D unclear. Trimming took 7 bases from V and 2 from J, leaving 14 bases between them. Germline V gives CDR1 MNHEY, CDR2 SVGAGI. This CDR3 comprises 14 residues. CDR3 nucleotide sequence: TGTGCCAGCATCGGTCGCCAGGAAAACACTGAAGCTTTCTTT. It specifies CASIGRQENTEAFF.

V usage is TRBV27 and J usage is TRBJ2-7; the match to TRBD2 covers 7 bases. The germline gives CDR1 MNHEY, CDR2 SMNVEV (reference sequence). The CDR3 contains 13 residues. V was clipped by 6 bases and J by 6 bases; unmatched bases: 8. The CDR3 DNA sequence: TGTGCCAGCAGAAGACTAGCAGTTCCCGAGCAGTACTTC. Encoded protein: CASRRLAVPEQYF.

This chain joins TRBV4-3 and TRBJ1-4; no firm D call. CDR1 and CDR2 from the germline V gene are LGHNA and YSLEER. With 0 bases removed from V and 5 bases from J, the gap between germline ends came to 7 bases. The CDR3 is 14 residues long. This CDR3 is CASSQDGGNEKLFF. The CDR3 DNA follows: TGCGCCAGCAGCCAAGATGGCGGGAATGAAAAACTGTTTTTT.

The V and J genes are TRBV6-2 or TRBV6-3 and TRBJ1-5, with D unresolved. Trimming removed 4 bases from V and 12 bases from J, with 16 bases in between. Germline assignment: CDR1 MNHEY and CDR2 SVGEGT. This CDR3 contains 13 residues. The CDR3 reads CASSSDTAYSQHF. The CDR3 nucleotides read TGTGCCAGCAGTTCCGACACCGCTTATAGCCAGCATTTT.

This clone appeared once. The chain joins TRBV6-5 to TRBJ1-1; 8 bases map to TRBD1. CDR1 is MNHEY and CDR2 is SVGAGI in the germline V gene. This CDR3 has 14 amino acids. The ends lost 5 bases at V and 0 bases at J; junction bases unmatched: 2. The CDR3: CASSRTGMNTEAFF. In DNA, the CDR3 is TGTGCCAGCAGTAGGACAGGGATGAACACTGAAGCTTTCTTT.

This chain connects TRBV5-1 to TRBJ1-5; D not certain. The CDR3 length is 11 residues. Looked up from germline, CDR1 is SGHRS and CDR2 is YFSETQ. V dropped 3 bases and J dropped 5 bases, with 3 bases sitting between them. The CDR3 DNA sequence: TGCGCCAGCAGCTCTCATCAGCCCCAGCATTTT. This codes for CASSSHQPQHF.

The genes are TRBV29-1 and TRBJ2-1; 10 nucleotides match TRBD2. The CDR3 is 14 amino acids. Germline lookup yields CDR1 SQVTM and CDR2 ANQGSEA. V dropped 7 bases and J dropped 10; count of bases not matched to a gene: 13. The CDR3 reads CSGVGASGSGEQFF. In DNA, the CDR3 is TGCAGCGGCGTGGGGGCTAGCGGGAGTGGGGAGCAGTTCTTC.

The gene calls are TRBV7-2 and TRBJ2-3, with 11 bases aligning to TRBD2. This CDR3 region has 19 residues. With V trimmed by 2 bases and J by 1 base, 11 bases remained unmatched. CDR1 SGHTA and CDR2 FQGNSA come from the germline V gene. The CDR3 coding sequence is TGTGCCAGCAGCTTACTCCCTAGCGGGAGGAATCGCGGCACAGATACGCAGTATTTT. Translating gives CASSLLPSGRNRGTDTQYF. Full variable domain (rest looked up from reference TRBV7-2 and TRBJ2-3): GAGVSQSPSNKVTEKGKDVELRCDPISGHTALYWYRQSLGQGLEFLIYFQGNSAPDKSGLPSDRFSAERTGGSVSTLTIQRTQQEDSAVYLCASSLLPSGRNRGTDTQYFGPGTRLTVL.

The J gene is TRBJ1-1, the V gene TRBV5-6; no clear D. From germline, CDR1 is SGHDT and CDR2 YYEEEE. Deletions cut 2 bases from V and 5 bases from J, with 7 bases between. This CDR3 is built from 12 residues. The CDR3 DNA reads as TGTGCCAGCAGCTTACGGTGGACTGAAGCTTTCTTT. This gives the protein CASSLRWTEAFF.

This chain uses TRBV5-1 with TRBJ2-5; 14 bases agree with TRBD2. The V gene end was trimmed by 1 base and the J gene end by 6 bases; junction bases not matched to a gene: 8. CDR3 length: 17 amino acids. Per the germline V gene, CDR1 is SGHRS and CDR2 is YFSETQ. The CDR3 DNA sequence: TGCGCCAGCAGCTTGACCTCCGGGACTAGCGGGGGTAAGACCCAGTACTTC. Protein sequence: CASSLTSGTSGGKTQYF.

The chain uses TRBV29-1 and TRBJ1-2, with 10 bases identical to TRBD1. This CDR3 is 11 amino acids long. After removal of 7 bases from V and 10 bases from J, the junction contained 6 bases not matched to a gene. Germline V gene sequence: CDR1 SQVTM, CDR2 ANQGSEA. The CDR3 loop reads CSGGTGDSYTF. CDR3 coding DNA: TGCAGCGGTGGGACAGGGGACTCCTACACCTTC.